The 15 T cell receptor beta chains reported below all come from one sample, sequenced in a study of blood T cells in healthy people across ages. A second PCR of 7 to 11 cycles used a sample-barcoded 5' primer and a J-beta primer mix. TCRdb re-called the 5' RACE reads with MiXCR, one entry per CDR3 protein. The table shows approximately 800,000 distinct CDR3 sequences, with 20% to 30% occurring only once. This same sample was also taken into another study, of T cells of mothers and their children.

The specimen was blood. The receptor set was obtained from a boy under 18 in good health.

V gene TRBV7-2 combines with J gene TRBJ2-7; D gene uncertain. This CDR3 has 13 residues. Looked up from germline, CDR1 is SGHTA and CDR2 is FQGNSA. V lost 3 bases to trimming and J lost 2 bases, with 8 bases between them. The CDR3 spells CASSLAEPYEQYF. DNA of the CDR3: TGTGCCAGCAGCTTGGCGGAGCCCTACGAGCAGTACTTC.

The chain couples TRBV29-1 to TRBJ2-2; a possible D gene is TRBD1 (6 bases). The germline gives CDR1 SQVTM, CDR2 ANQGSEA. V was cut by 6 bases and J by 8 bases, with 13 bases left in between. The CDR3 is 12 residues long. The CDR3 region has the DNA TGCAGCGTCTCCACAGGGTCAGGGGAGCTGTTTTTT. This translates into CSVSTGSGELFF.

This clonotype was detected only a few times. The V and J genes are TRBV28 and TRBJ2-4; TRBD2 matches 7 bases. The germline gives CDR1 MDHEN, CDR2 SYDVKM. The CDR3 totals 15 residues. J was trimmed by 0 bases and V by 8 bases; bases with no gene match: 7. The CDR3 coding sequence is TGTGCCAGCGAGGGAGGGGAATTAGCCAAAAACATTCAGTACTTC. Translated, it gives CASEGGELAKNIQYF.

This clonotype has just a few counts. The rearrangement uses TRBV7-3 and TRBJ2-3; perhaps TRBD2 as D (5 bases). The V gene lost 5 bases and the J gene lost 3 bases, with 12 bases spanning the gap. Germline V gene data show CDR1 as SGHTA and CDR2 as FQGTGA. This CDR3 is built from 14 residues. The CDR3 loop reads CASSPTTRTDTQYF. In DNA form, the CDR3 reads TGTGCCAGCAGCCCGACTACCCGTACAGATACGCAGTATTTT.

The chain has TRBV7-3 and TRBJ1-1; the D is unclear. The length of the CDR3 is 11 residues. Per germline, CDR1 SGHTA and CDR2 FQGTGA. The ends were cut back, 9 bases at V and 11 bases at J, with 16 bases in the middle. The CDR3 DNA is TGTGCCAGAAACGGGGATCCCCCGGCTTTCTTT. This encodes CARNGDPPAFF.

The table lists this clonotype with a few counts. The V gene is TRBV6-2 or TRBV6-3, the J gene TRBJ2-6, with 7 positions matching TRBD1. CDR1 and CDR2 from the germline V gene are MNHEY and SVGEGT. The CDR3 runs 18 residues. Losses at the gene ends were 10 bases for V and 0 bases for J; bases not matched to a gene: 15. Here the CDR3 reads CAINSGTAISSGANVLTF. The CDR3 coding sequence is TGTGCCATCAATTCCGGGACAGCGATCTCCTCTGGGGCCAACGTCCTGACTTTC.

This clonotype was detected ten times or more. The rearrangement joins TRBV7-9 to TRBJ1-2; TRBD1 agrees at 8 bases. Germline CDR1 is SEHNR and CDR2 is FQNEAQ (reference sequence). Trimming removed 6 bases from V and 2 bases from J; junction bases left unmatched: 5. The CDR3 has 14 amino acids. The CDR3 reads CASRPGQGNYGYTF. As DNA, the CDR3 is TGTGCCAGCAGGCCCGGACAGGGCAACTATGGCTACACCTTC. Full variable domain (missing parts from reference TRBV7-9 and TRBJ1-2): DTGVSQNPRHKITKRGQNVTFRCDPISEHNRLYWYRQTLGQGPEFLTYFQNEAQLEKSRLLSDRFSAERPKGSFSTLEIQRTEQGDSAMYLCASRPGQGNYGYTFGSGTRLTVV.

CDR3 coding DNA: TGCGCCAGCAGCTATGACCCCGGACGTAAAGAGACCCAGTACTTC. Encoded protein: CASSYDPGRKETQYF. The V and J genes are TRBV5-1 and TRBJ2-5; D gene unclear. Between the trimmed V and J ends, which lost 3 bases and 3 bases, there was a span of 15 bases. Germline assignment: CDR1 SGHRS and CDR2 YFSETQ. The CDR3 runs 15 residues.

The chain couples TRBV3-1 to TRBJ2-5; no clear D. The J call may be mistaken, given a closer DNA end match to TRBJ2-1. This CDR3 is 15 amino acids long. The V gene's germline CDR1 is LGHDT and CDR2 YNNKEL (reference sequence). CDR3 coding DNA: TGTGCCAGCAGCCAAGGAGCCTACCTGAGTGATGAGCAGTTCTTC. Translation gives CASSQGAYLSDEQFF.

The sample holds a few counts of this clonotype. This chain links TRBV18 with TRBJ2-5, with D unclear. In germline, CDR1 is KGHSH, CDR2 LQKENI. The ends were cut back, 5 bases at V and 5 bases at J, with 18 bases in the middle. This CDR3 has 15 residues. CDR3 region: CASSSRSGTGETQYF. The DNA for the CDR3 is TGTGCCAGCTCATCACGGTCCGGTACCGGGGAGACCCAGTACTTC.

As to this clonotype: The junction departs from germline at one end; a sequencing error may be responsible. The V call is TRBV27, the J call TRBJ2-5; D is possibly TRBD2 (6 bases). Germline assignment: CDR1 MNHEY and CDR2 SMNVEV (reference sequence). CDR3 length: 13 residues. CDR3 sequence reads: CVSSFLEGETQYF. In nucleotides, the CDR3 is TGTGTCAGCAGTTTCCTGGAGGGAGAGACCCAGTACTTC.

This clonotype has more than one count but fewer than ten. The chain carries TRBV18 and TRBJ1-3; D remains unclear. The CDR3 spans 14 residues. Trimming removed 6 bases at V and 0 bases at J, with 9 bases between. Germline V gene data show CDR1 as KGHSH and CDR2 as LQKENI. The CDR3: CASSSRDSGNTIYF. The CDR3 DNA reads TGTGCCAGCTCTTCACGGGACTCTGGAAACACCATATATTTT.

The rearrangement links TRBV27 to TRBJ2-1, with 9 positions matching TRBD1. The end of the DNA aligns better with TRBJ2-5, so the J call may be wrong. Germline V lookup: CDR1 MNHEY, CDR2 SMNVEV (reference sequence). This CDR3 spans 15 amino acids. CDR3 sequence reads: CASSLTNRGRETQYF. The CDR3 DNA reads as TGTGCCAGCAGTTTAACAAACAGGGGGCGAGAGACCCAGTACTTC.

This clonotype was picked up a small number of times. CDR3 sequence (DNA): TGCAGCGTTGTGGGTTGGCAAGAGACCCAGTACTTC. Its translation: CSVVGWQETQYF. The rearrangement links TRBV29-1 to TRBJ2-5; D unclear. The germline gives CDR1 SQVTM, CDR2 ANQGSEA. This CDR3 comprises 12 residues. V shed 4 bases and J shed 2 bases, with 8 bases lying between them.

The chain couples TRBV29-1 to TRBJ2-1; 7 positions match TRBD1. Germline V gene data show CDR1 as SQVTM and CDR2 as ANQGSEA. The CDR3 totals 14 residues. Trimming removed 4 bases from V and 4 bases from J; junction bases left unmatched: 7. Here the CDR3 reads CSVVPQGVYNEQFF. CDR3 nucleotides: TGCAGCGTTGTTCCGCAGGGGGTTTACAATGAGCAGTTCTTC.